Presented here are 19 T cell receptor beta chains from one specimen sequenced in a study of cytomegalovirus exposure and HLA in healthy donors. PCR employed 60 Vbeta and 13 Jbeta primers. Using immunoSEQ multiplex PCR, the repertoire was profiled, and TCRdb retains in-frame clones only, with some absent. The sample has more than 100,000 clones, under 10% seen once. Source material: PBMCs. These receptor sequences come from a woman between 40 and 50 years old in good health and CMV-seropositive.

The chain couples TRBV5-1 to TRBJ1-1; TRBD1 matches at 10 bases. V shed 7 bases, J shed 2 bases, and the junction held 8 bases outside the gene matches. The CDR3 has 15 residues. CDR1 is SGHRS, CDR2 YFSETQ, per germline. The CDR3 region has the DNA TGCGCCAGCTTCCCGGGACAGGGGCTCAACACTGAAGCTTTCTTT. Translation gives CASFPGQGLNTEAFF. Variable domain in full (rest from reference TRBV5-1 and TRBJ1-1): KAGVTQTPRYLIKTRGQQVTLSCSPISGHRSVSWYQQTPGQGLQFLFEYFSETQRNKGNFPGRFSGRQFSNSRSEMNVSTLELGDSALYLCASFPGQGLNTEAFFGQGTRLTVV.

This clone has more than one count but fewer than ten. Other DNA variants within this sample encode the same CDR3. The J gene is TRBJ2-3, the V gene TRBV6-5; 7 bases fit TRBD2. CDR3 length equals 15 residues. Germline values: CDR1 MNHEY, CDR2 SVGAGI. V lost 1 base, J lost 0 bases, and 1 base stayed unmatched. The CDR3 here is CASSYLGGSTDTQYF. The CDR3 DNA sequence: TGTGCCAGCAGTTACTTGGGGGGGAGCACAGATACGCAGTATTTT.

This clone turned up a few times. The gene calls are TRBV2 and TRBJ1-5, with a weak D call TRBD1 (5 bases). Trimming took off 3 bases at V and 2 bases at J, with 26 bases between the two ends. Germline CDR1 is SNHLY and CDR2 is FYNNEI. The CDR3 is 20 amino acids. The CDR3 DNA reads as TGTGCCAGCAGTGAGGGGGGTGTGGGGAGAAGGGGCGGTGGCAATCAGCCCCAGCATTTT. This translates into CASSEGGVGRRGGGNQPQHF.

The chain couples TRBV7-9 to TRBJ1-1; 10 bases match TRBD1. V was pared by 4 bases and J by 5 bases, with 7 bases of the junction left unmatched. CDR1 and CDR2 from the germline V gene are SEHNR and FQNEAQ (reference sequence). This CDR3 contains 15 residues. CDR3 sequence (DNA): TGTGCCAGCAGCTCGTCCGGGACAGGGGTAACTGAAGCTTTCTTT. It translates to CASSSSGTGVTEAFF.

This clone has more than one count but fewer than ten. The CDR3 region is CAARGGNTIYF. The CDR3 DNA sequence: TGTGCCGCCCGGGGGGGGAACACCATATATTTT. The V call is TRBV6-5, the J call TRBJ1-3, with TRBD1 as a possible D gene (5 bases). The germline CDR1 and CDR2 sequences are MNHEY and SVGAGI. The germline V and J ends were trimmed by 11 bases and 7 bases, with 12 bases remaining between them. The CDR3 contains 11 residues.

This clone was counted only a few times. The CDR3 DNA follows: TGTGCCAGCAGTGACCCGCCGAGGGTCGGCTCCTACGAGCAGTACTTC. This sequence encodes CASSDPPRVGSYEQYF. The chain couples TRBV6-1 to TRBJ2-7; the D gene is possibly TRBD2 (5 bases). This CDR3 has 16 residues. The germline gives CDR1 MNHNS, CDR2 SASEGT. Trimming pared 3 bases from V and 0 bases from J, leaving 15 bases between.

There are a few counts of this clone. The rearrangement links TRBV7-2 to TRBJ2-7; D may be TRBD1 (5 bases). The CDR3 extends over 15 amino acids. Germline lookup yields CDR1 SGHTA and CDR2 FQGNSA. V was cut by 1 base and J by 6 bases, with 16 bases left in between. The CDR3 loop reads CASSLVWQGGLEQYF. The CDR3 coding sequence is TGTGCCAGCAGCTTAGTATGGCAGGGTGGGCTCGAGCAGTACTTC.

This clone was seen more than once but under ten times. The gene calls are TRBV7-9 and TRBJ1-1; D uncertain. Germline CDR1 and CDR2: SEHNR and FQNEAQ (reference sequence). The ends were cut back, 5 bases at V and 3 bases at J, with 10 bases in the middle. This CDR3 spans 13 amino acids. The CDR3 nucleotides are TGTGCCAGCAGCATCCTAGTCGACACTGAAGCTTTCTTT. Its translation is CASSILVDTEAFF.

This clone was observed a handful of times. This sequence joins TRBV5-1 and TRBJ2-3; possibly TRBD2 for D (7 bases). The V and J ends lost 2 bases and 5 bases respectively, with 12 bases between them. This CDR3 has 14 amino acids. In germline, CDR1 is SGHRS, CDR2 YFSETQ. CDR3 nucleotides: TGCGCCAGCAGCTTACGGGGGGCGGTAGATACGCAGTATTTT. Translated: CASSLRGAVDTQYF.

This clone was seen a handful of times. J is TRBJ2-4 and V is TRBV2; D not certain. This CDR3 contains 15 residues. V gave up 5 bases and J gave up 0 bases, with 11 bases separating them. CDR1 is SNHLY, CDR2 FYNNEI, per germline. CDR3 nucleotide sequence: TGTGCCAGCAGTCGAGAGTTTGAAGCCAAAAACATTCAGTACTTC. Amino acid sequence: CASSREFEAKNIQYF.

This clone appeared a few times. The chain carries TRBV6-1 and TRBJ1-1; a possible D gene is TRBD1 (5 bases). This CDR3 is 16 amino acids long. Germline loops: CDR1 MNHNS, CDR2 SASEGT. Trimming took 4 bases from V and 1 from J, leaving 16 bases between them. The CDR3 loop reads CASSGHSRGWNTEAFF. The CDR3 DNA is TGTGCCAGCAGTGGACATTCCCGGGGGTGGAACACTGAAGCTTTCTTT.

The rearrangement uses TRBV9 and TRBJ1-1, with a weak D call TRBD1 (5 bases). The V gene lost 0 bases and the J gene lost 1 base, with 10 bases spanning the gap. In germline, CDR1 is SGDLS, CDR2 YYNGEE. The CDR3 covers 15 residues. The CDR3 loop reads CASSVAGGRNTEAFF. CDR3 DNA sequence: TGTGCCAGCAGCGTAGCCGGGGGAAGGAACACTGAAGCTTTCTTT.

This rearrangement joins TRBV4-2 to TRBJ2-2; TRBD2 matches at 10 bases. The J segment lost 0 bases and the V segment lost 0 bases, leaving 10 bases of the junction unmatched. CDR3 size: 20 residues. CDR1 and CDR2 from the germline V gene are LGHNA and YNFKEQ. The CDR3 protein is CASSQEHLLAGFANTGELFF. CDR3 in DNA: TGTGCCAGCAGCCAAGAACATTTACTAGCGGGGTTCGCGAACACCGGGGAGCTGTTTTTT.

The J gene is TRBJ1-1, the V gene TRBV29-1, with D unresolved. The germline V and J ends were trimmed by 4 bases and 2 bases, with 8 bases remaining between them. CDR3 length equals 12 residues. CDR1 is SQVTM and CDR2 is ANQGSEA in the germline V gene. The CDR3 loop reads CSVGPVNTEAFF. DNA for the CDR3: TGCAGCGTTGGGCCAGTCAACACTGAAGCTTTCTTT. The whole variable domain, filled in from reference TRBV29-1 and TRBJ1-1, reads SAVISQKPSRDICQRGTSLTIQCQVDSQVTMMFWYRQQPGQSLTLIATANQGSEATYESGFVIDKFPISRPNLTFSTLTVSNMSPEDSSIYLCSVGPVNTEAFFGQGTRLTVV.

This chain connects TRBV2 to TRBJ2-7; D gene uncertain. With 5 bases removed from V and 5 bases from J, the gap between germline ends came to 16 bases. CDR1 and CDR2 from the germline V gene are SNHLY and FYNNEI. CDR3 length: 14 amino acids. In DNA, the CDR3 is TGTGCCAGCAGTATCCTAGAGAGAGGCCACGAGCAGTACTTC. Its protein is CASSILERGHEQYF.

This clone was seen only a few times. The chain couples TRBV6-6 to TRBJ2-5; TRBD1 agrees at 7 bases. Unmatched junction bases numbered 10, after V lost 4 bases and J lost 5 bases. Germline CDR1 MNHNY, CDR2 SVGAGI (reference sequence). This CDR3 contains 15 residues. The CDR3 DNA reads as TGTGCCAGCAGTTCGATACGACAGGGCGGGGAGACCCAGTACTTC. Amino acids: CASSSIRQGGETQYF.

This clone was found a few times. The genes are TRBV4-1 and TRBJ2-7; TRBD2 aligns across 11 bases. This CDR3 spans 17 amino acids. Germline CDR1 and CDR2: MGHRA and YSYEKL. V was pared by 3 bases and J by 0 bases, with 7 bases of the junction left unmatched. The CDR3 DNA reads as TGCGCCAGCAGCCAGGCCCCCGGGACTAGCGGCTCCTACGAGCAGTACTTC. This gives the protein CASSQAPGTSGSYEQYF.

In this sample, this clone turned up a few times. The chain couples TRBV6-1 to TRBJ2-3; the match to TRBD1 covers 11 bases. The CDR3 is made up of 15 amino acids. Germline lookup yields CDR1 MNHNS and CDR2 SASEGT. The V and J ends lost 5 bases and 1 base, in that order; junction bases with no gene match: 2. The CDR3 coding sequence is TGTGCCAGCAGTTCGGACAGGGGGCGCACAGATACGCAGTATTTT. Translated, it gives CASSSDRGRTDTQYF.

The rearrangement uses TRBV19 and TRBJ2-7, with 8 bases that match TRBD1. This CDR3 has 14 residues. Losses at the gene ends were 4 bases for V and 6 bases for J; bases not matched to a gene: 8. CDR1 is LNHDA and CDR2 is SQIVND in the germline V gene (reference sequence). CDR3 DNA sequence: TGTGCCAGTAGTACCGGACAGGGTCAGGGCGAGCAGTACTTC. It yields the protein CASSTGQGQGEQYF.